This T cell receptor beta chain was sequenced in a study of blood T cell repertoires in COVID-19. Participants' reported clinical history set cohort assignment. The germline V and J ends were trimmed by 11 bases and 8 bases, with 15 bases remaining between them. The CDR3 has 11 residues. TCRdb's table, derived via immunoSEQ multiplex PCR, lists solely in-frame clones and lacks some. Among roughly 320,000 clones listed, about nine tenths were seen once. The TCR originated in a man aged 25-45 years who had recovered from COVID-19. The specimen sequenced was PBMCs or T cells enriched from blood (not recorded which). The chain employs TRBV12-3 or TRBV12-4 and TRBJ1-2, with a possible D match to TRBD1 (5 bases). CDR3: CADRRGGGYTF. The CDR3 bases are TGTGCCGATCGAAGGGGTGGCGGCTACACCTTC.